Listed below are T cell receptor beta chains from one sample, sequenced in a study of blood T cell repertoires in COVID-19. Repertoires were generated with immunoSEQ multiplex PCR, while TCRdb's copy carries only in-frame clones and drops some. The sample carries 150,000 to 200,000 clones, roughly 82% recorded once. Sequenced input: peripheral blood. The receptors originated from a woman between 25 and 40 years old with acute or convalescent COVID-19. CDR3s include the opening cysteine and the closing phenylalanine or tryptophan. Fields, in order: J gene, V gene, clone size, D gene, CDR3 protein, CDR3 DNA. A D gene is named only where the DNA matches it firmly. Clone sizes are given selectively: once, few, many, or a class where the clone is expanded.

j_call: TRBJ1-1; v_call: TRBV5-1; clone_size: -; d_call: -; cdr3_aa: CAIKGEANTEAFF; cdr3_nt: TGCGCCATCAAGGGAGAGGCGAACACTGAAGCTTTCTTT
j_call: TRBJ2-1; v_call: TRBV29-1; clone_size: once; d_call: -; cdr3_aa: CSVNELGGYNEQFF; cdr3_nt: TGCAGCGTCAATGAACTAGGAGGCTACAATGAGCAGTTCTTC
j_call: TRBJ2-5; v_call: TRBV9; clone_size: -; d_call: -; cdr3_aa: CASSVVPSMAETQYF; cdr3_nt: TGTGCCAGCAGCGTAGTACCTAGTATGGCAGAGACCCAGTACTTC
j_call: TRBJ1-2; v_call: TRBV9; clone_size: -; d_call: TRBD1; cdr3_aa: CASDDRVGQGYTF; cdr3_nt: TGTGCCAGCGATGACAGGGTAGGCCAAGGCTACACCTTC
j_call: TRBJ2-7; v_call: TRBV2; clone_size: -; d_call: -; cdr3_aa: CASILALGAYEQYF; cdr3_nt: -
j_call: TRBJ2-1; v_call: TRBV7-9; clone_size: -; d_call: -; cdr3_aa: CASSLDGGSRDEQFF; cdr3_nt: TGTGCCAGCAGCTTAGATGGCGGTAGCAGGGATGAGCAGTTCTTC
j_call: TRBJ1-4; v_call: TRBV7-9; clone_size: -; d_call: TRBD1; cdr3_aa: CASSLSARGREKLFF; cdr3_nt: TGTGCCAGCAGCTTAAGTGCCAGGGGGCGTGAAAAACTGTTTTTT
j_call: TRBJ2-1; v_call: TRBV6-2/TRBV6-3; clone_size: -; d_call: TRBD2; cdr3_aa: CASSLSAVRSGRLGYNEQFF; cdr3_nt: TGTGCCAGCAGTTTGTCCGCTGTCCGTAGCGGGAGATTAGGTTACAATGAGCAGTTCTTC
j_call: TRBJ2-2; v_call: TRBV13; clone_size: once; d_call: TRBD1; cdr3_aa: CASSKNGQGITGELFF; cdr3_nt: TGTGCCAGCAGCAAAAACGGACAGGGAATCACCGGGGAGCTGTTTTTT
j_call: TRBJ1-2; v_call: TRBV4-1; clone_size: -; d_call: TRBD1; cdr3_aa: CASSQAQGAPDYGYTF; cdr3_nt: TGCGCCAGCAGCCAAGCCCAGGGGGCCCCCGACTATGGCTACACCTTC
j_call: TRBJ1-1; v_call: TRBV29-1; clone_size: -; d_call: -; cdr3_aa: CSVGVGGRTEAFF; cdr3_nt: TGCAGCGTTGGGGTCGGAGGACGCACTGAAGCTTTCTTT
j_call: TRBJ1-3; v_call: TRBV4-1; clone_size: -; d_call: -; cdr3_aa: CASQTGYDSGNTIYF; cdr3_nt: TGCGCCAGCCAAACAGGGTACGACTCTGGAAACACCATATATTTT
j_call: TRBJ1-1; v_call: TRBV9; clone_size: -; d_call: -; cdr3_aa: CASSKSDPGRTEAFF; cdr3_nt: TGTGCCAGCAGCAAAAGCGATCCAGGGAGGACTGAAGCTTTCTTT
j_call: TRBJ1-6; v_call: TRBV7-6; clone_size: -; d_call: TRBD1; cdr3_aa: CASSFGTAFNSPLHF; cdr3_nt: TGTGCCAGCAGCTTTGGGACAGCCTTTAATTCACCCCTCCACTTT
j_call: TRBJ1-4; v_call: TRBV5-6; clone_size: -; d_call: TRBD1; cdr3_aa: CASSFSTGGEKLFF; cdr3_nt: TGTGCCAGCAGCTTTTCCACAGGGGGTGAAAAACTGTTTTTT
j_call: TRBJ2-1; v_call: TRBV5-1; clone_size: once; d_call: -; cdr3_aa: CASTRAGNDEQFF; cdr3_nt: TGCGCCAGCACCCGGGCGGGGAACGATGAGCAGTTCTTC
j_call: TRBJ2-1; v_call: TRBV10-3; clone_size: -; d_call: TRBD2; cdr3_aa: CATHPGTSLIF; cdr3_nt: TGTGCCACCCACCCCGGGACTAGCTTAATCTTC
j_call: TRBJ2-3; v_call: TRBV4-3; clone_size: once; d_call: TRBD2; cdr3_aa: CASSLVAGAGTDTQYF; cdr3_nt: TGCGCCAGCAGCCTCGTAGCGGGGGCAGGCACAGATACGCAGTATTTT
j_call: TRBJ2-2; v_call: TRBV28; clone_size: -; d_call: -; cdr3_aa: CASRTGTRAGELFF; cdr3_nt: TGTGCCAGCAGGACCGGGACTCGGGCCGGGGAGCTGTTTTTT
j_call: TRBJ1-1; v_call: TRBV28; clone_size: -; d_call: -; cdr3_aa: CASSFPGRTEAFF; cdr3_nt: TGTGCCAGCAGTTTTCCAGGGCGTACTGAAGCTTTCTTT
j_call: TRBJ1-6; v_call: TRBV10-3; clone_size: few; d_call: -; cdr3_aa: CAISDPGSGNSPLHF; cdr3_nt: TGTGCCATCAGCGATCCAGGGTCGGGTAATTCACCCCTCCACTTT
j_call: TRBJ2-6; v_call: TRBV19; clone_size: -; d_call: -; cdr3_aa: CASIDRGSPDAGANVLTF; cdr3_nt: TGTGCCAGTATCGATCGGGGTAGTCCTGACGCGGGGGCCAACGTCCTGACTTTC
j_call: TRBJ2-7; v_call: TRBV5-1; clone_size: -; d_call: TRBD1; cdr3_aa: CASSPRTGEPYEQYF; cdr3_nt: TGCGCCAGCAGCCCCCGGACAGGGGAACCCTACGAGCAGTACTTC
j_call: TRBJ2-4; v_call: TRBV7-9; clone_size: -; d_call: -; cdr3_aa: CASSPEDSTNIQYF; cdr3_nt: TGTGCCAGCAGCCCAGAGGACAGTACAAACATTCAGTACTTC
j_call: TRBJ1-1; v_call: TRBV9; clone_size: -; d_call: -; cdr3_aa: CASSPGLLSTEAFF; cdr3_nt: TGTGCCAGCAGCCCAGGGTTATTGAGCACTGAAGCTTTCTTT
j_call: TRBJ1-4; v_call: TRBV11-3; clone_size: -; d_call: TRBD1; cdr3_aa: CASSAGTGATNEKLFF; cdr3_nt: TGTGCCAGCAGCGCCGGGACAGGGGCAACTAATGAAAAACTGTTTTTT
j_call: TRBJ2-2; v_call: TRBV5-6; clone_size: once; d_call: -; cdr3_aa: CASSLRGAAGTGELFF; cdr3_nt: TGTGCCAGCAGCTTGCGCGGGGCTGCGGGCACCGGGGAGCTGTTTTTT